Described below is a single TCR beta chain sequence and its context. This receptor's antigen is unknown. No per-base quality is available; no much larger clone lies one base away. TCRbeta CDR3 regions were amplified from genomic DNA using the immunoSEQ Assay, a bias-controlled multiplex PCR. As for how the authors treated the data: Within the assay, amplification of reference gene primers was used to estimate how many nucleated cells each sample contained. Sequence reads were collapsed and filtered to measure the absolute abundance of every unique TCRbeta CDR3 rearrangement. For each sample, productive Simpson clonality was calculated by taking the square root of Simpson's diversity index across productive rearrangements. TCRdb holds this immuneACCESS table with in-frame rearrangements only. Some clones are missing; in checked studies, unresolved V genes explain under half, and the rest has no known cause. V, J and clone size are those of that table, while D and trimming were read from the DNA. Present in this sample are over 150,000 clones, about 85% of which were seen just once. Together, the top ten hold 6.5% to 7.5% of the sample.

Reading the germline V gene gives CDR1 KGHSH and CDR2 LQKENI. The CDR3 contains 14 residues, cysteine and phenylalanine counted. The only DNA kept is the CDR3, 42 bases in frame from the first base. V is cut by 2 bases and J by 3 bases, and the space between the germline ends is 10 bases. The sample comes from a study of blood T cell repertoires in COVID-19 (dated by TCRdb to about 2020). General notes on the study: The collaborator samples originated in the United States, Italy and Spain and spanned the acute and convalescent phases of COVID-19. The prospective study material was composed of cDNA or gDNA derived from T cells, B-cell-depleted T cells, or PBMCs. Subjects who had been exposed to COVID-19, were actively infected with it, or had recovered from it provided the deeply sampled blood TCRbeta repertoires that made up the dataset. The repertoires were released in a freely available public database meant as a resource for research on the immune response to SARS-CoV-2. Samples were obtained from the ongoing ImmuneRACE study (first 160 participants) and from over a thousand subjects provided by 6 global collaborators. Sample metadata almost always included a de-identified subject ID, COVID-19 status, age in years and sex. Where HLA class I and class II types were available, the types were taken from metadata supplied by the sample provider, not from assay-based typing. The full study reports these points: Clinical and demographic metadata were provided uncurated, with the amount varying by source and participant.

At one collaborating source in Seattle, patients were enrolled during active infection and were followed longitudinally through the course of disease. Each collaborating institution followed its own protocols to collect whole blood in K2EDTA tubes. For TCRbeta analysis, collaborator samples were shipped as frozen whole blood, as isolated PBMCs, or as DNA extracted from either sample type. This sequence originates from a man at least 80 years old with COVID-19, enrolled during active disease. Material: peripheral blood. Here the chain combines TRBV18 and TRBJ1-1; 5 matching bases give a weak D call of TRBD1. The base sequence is TGTGCCAGCTCACCAGGGGCTCGGGACACTGAAGCTTTCTTT. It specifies CASSPGARDTEAFF.